This T cell receptor (beta chain) was documented in a study of CD8 T cells in ankylosing spondylitis. General study points: Seemingly characteristic of ankylosing spondylitis blood was a TCR beta motif consisting of eight highly homologous variants.

V shed 5 bases and J shed 5 bases, with 10 bases lying between them. The CDR3 has 14 amino acids. The germline V gene has CDR1 SEHNR and CDR2 FQNEAQ (reference sequence). Note on this clonotype: The antigen is not known.

One entry per CDR3 protein, called by TCRdb with MiXCR from the 5' RACE reads. In the table there are more than 500,000 distinct CDR3 sequences, 5.3% of which are singletons. The chain couples TRBV7-9 to TRBJ1-6; perhaps TRBD1 as D (5 bases). Sample: blood, either unsorted or a sorted T cell fraction (not recorded which). The receptor's source is a male donor with ankylosing spondylitis. The CDR3 region is CASSRGWDNSPLHF. CDR3 nucleotides: TGTGCCAGCAGCAGGGGCTGGGATAATTCACCCCTCCACTTT.